This T cell receptor (beta chain) originates from a study of cytomegalovirus exposure and HLA in healthy donors. Vbeta (60) and Jbeta (13) primers were used in the PCR. The protocol was immunoSEQ multiplex PCR, while the TCRdb copy is restricted to in-frame clones and leaves out a portion. Counted here are approximately 110,000 clones, about 13% occurring once; the ten biggest clones make up around 15%. Note on this clone: Its antigen is not identified.

Broader study findings: Researchers catalogued about 150 TCR beta chains as cytomegalovirus-associated. By a later analysis, the bulk of CMV-associated TCR beta chains appeared HLA-restricted. Productive rates of about 90% or about 30% were seen for most TCR beta V segments in an earlier analysis. A later analysis showed HLA-associated TCR beta chains outstripping equally common others in clonal expansion.

The sequence derives from a man between 35 and 55 years old in good health and CMV-seropositive. The specimen sequenced was PBMCs.

For the CDR3, the DNA is TGTGCTAGTGGTTGGAGTGGAGGGGGCAGAGATACGCAGTATTTT. Protein product: CASGWSGGGRDTQYF. The chain recombines TRBV12-5 with TRBJ2-3, with a weak D call TRBD1 (7 bases). Germline CDR1 and CDR2: LGHNT and FRNRAP. CDR3 length: 15 residues. The germline V and J ends were trimmed by 4 bases and 5 bases, with 16 bases remaining between them.